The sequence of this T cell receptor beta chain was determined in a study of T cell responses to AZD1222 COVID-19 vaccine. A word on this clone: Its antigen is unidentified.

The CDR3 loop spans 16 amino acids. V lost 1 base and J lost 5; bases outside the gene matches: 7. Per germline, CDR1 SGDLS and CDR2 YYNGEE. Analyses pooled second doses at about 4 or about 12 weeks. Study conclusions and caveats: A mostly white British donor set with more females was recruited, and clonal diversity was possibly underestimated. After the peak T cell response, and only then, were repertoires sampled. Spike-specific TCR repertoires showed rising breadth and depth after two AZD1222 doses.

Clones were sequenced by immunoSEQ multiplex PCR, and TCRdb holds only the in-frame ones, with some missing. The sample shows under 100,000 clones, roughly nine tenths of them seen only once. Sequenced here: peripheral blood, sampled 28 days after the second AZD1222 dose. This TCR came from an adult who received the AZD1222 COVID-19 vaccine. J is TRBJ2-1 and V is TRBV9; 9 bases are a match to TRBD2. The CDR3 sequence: CASSVFPAGGNNEQFF. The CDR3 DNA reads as TGTGCCAGCAGCGTATTCCCCGCGGGGGGGAACAATGAGCAGTTCTTC.